These 23 T cell receptor beta chains share one sample of origin, sequenced in a study of control samples from healthy donors and cancer patients. Generated by immunoSEQ multiplex PCR, the TCRdb table keeps only in-frame clones and is missing some. Here the sample spans some 160,000 clones, 90% to 95% being singletons. Sequencing was performed on blood. Receptor source: a woman aged 30 to 39 in good health.

This clone appeared a few times. The chain links TRBV10-3 to TRBJ2-7; 11 bases are a match to TRBD2. This CDR3 comprises 15 residues. Germline V gives CDR1 ENHRY, CDR2 SYGVKD. Trimming at V came to 7 bases and at J to 1 base, leaving 6 bases not matched to a gene. CDR3 amino acids: CAIKGTSGRSYEQYF. Written as DNA, the CDR3 is TGTGCCATCAAAGGAACTAGCGGGAGATCCTACGAGCAGTACTTC.

This clone was counted a few times. The chain recombines TRBV3-1 (or the pseudogene TRBV3-2) with TRBJ2-2; D may match TRBD1 or TRBD2 (5 bases each). The germline CDR1 and CDR2 sequences are LGHDT and YNNKEL (reference sequence). V lost 8 bases and J lost 3, with 10 bases in between. This CDR3 has 13 residues. This CDR3 reads CASRDRHTGELFF. CDR3 DNA sequence: TGTGCCAGCCGGGACCGTCACACCGGGGAGCTGTTTTTT.

The V and J genes are TRBV19 and TRBJ2-5; no clear D gene. The germline CDR1 and CDR2 sequences are LNHDA and SQIVND (reference sequence). The V and J ends lost 3 bases and 4 bases respectively, with 9 bases between them. The CDR3 is 13 amino acids. The CDR3 DNA follows: TGTGCCAGTAGTATGCAGGCCGGAGAGACCCAGTACTTC. It encodes CASSMQAGETQYF.

This chain uses TRBV10-3 with TRBJ2-2; D perhaps matches TRBD2 (5 bases). The CDR3 runs 14 residues. Trimming cost V 6 bases and J 4 bases, with 12 bases left between them. Germline lookup yields CDR1 ENHRY and CDR2 SYGVKD. Written as DNA, the CDR3 is TGTGCCATCAGGGGAGCGACCTCCACCGGGGAGCTGTTTTTT. This encodes CAIRGATSTGELFF.

V usage is TRBV7-3 and J usage is TRBJ1-5; D may be TRBD1 (5 bases). The CDR3 has 16 residues. The germline gives CDR1 SGHTA, CDR2 FQGTGA. V was shortened by 2 bases and J by 5 bases, with 16 bases between the two germline ends. CDR3 residues: CASSLGTRGGDQPQHF. The CDR3 nucleotides read TGTGCCAGCAGCTTAGGGACCCGGGGTGGGGATCAGCCCCAGCATTTT.

The chain links TRBV12-3 or TRBV12-4 to TRBJ2-1; D is uncertain. Trimming cost V 7 bases and J 2 bases, with 9 bases left between them. The CDR3 totals 13 residues. In nucleotides, the CDR3 is TGTGCCAGCACCCCCTCAACCTACAATGAGCAGTTCTTC. Amino acid sequence: CASTPSTYNEQFF.

The chain uses TRBV28 and TRBJ1-2; D possibly corresponds to TRBD1 (6 bases). Germline CDR1 reads MDHEN; CDR2 reads SYDVKM. The CDR3 totals 16 residues. V gave up 6 bases and J gave up 4 bases, with 21 bases separating them. The CDR3 region is CASSPSGGARGYGYTF. The CDR3 DNA reads as TGTGCCAGCAGCCCATCGGGGGGGGCGCGGGGCTATGGCTACACCTTC.

The gene calls are TRBV7-8 and TRBJ2-1, with D perhaps matching TRBD2 (6 bases). The CDR3 totals 12 residues. V was trimmed by 1 base and J by 12 bases, leaving 10 bases between them. Per the germline V gene, CDR1 is SGHVS and CDR2 is FQNEAQ. DNA of the CDR3: TGTGCCAGCAGCTTAGGGGGACTGGGGCAGTTCTTC. Amino acids: CASSLGGLGQFF.

This sequence joins TRBV18 and TRBJ2-1, with 12 positions matching TRBD2. Germline values: CDR1 KGHSH, CDR2 LQKENI. Trimming removed 3 bases from V and 0 bases from J; junction bases left unmatched: 6. The CDR3 loop spans 18 amino acids. The CDR3 loop reads CASSPPGLAGSSYNEQFF. CDR3 DNA: TGTGCCAGCTCACCCCCGGGACTAGCGGGTTCCTCCTACAATGAGCAGTTCTTC.

CDR3 bases: TGTGCCAGCAGCTTGGTCGGTGGCCAAGGGAGGACTGAAGCTTTCTTT. The encoded protein is CASSLVGGQGRTEAFF. The chain employs TRBV5-4 and TRBJ1-1; the D is unclear. The CDR3 spans 16 residues. Germline loops: CDR1 SGHNT, CDR2 YYREEE (reference sequence). Trimming took 0 bases from V and 5 from J, leaving 17 bases between them.

The chain has TRBV28 and TRBJ2-2, with 7 bases lining up with TRBD1. Germline-derived CDR1 and CDR2 are MDHEN and SYDVKM. The trim removed 4 bases at V and 5 bases at J, leaving 7 bases unmatched. The CDR3 has 15 residues. The CDR3 nucleotides are TGTGCCAGCAGTTCCGACAGGGTCGGGACCGGGGAGCTGTTTTTT. Translated: CASSSDRVGTGELFF.

The chain has TRBV4-2 and TRBJ2-7, with 10 bases lining up with TRBD1. The CDR3 spans 15 residues. Germline CDR1 is LGHNA and CDR2 is YNFKEQ. After removal of 1 base from V and 5 bases from J, the junction contained 5 bases not matched to a gene. The CDR3, as DNA: TGTGCCAGCAGCCAAGTCGAAGGGACAGGGGACGAGCAGTACTTC. As protein: CASSQVEGTGDEQYF.

The V call is TRBV2, the J call TRBJ2-1; 9 bases are shared with TRBD2. The CDR3 spans 16 residues. Germline values: CDR1 SNHLY, CDR2 FYNNEI. Germline trimming cut 6 bases from V and 2 bases from J; bases unmatched to any gene: 8. The CDR3 nucleotides read TGTGCCAGCAGGAAGGGGGCGGGAGGGGCCTACAATGAGCAGTTCTTC. It encodes CASRKGAGGAYNEQFF.

The chain carries TRBV6-1 and TRBJ1-5; 7 nucleotides agree with TRBD1. Unmatched junction bases numbered 6, after V lost 1 base and J lost 6 bases. Germline assignment: CDR1 MNHNS and CDR2 SASEGT. The length of the CDR3 is 15 residues. CDR3 DNA: TGTGCCAGCAGTGAAGAGACAGGGATGGGTCAGCCCCAGCATTTT. Protein sequence: CASSEETGMGQPQHF.

In this sample, this clone turned up once. The chain carries TRBV3-1 (or the pseudogene TRBV3-2) and TRBJ1-4; D is ambiguous. Trimming took 4 bases from V and 9 from J, leaving 15 bases between them. In germline, CDR1 is LGHDT, CDR2 YNNKEL (reference sequence). The CDR3 contains 14 residues. The DNA of the CDR3 is TGTGCCAGCAGCCCCCTGCGGTCAGTACAAAAACTGTTTTTT. It encodes CASSPLRSVQKLFF.

On this clone: The junction and the germline gene differ at one end; a read error may be behind it. The gene calls are TRBV28 and TRBJ1-1, with unresolved D. Germline V CDR1 and CDR2: MDHEN, SYDVKM. CDR3 length: 14 residues. The CDR3: CASSSWTANSEAFF. The CDR3 DNA reads TGTGCCAGCAGTTCCTGGACGGCGAACAGTGAAGCTTTCTTT.

The chain recombines TRBV9 with TRBJ1-4; D might be TRBD1 (5 bases). This CDR3 spans 17 amino acids. The germline V gene encodes CDR1 SGDLS and CDR2 YYNGEE. Trimming took 4 bases from V and 7 from J, leaving 23 bases between them. CDR3 bases: TGTGCCAGCAGCCCTATCCGGGGCGGGGGTGAGGGTGAAAAACTGTTTTTT. This sequence encodes CASSPIRGGGEGEKLFF.

Concerning this clone itself: The same CDR3 also results from other DNA sequences found in this sample. The chain recombines TRBV29-1 with TRBJ2-7; D gene ambiguous. CDR3 length: 12 amino acids. The germline gives CDR1 SQVTM, CDR2 ANQGSEA. V gave up 4 bases and J gave up 1 base, with 8 bases separating them. DNA of the CDR3: TGCAGCGTTGGAGGCAGATCCTACGAGCAGTACTTC. This codes for CSVGGRSYEQYF.

The genes are TRBV25-1 and TRBJ1-1; unclear D gene. Germline-derived CDR1 and CDR2 are MGHDK and SYGVNS. V was cut by 1 base and J by 4 bases, with 7 bases left in between. The CDR3 runs to 13 residues. In DNA, the CDR3 is TGTGCCAGCAGTGAATCTGGCAGCACTGAAGCTTTCTTT. Amino acids: CASSESGSTEAFF.

The rearrangement joins TRBV25-1 to TRBJ1-3; TRBD1 might be the D (5 bases). The CDR3 sequence is 16 residues long. V was trimmed by 0 bases and J by 2 bases, leaving 11 bases between them. The germline CDR1 and CDR2 sequences are MGHDK and SYGVNS. CDR3: CASSEYRQGTGNTIYF. DNA for the CDR3: TGTGCCAGCAGTGAATATAGGCAGGGAACTGGAAACACCATATATTTT. Full variable domain (rest looked up from reference TRBV25-1 and TRBJ1-3): EADIYQTPRYLVIGTGKKITLECSQTMGHDKMYWYQQDPGMELHLIHYSYGVNSTEKGDLSSESTVSRIRTEHFPLTLESARPSHTSQYLCASSEYRQGTGNTIYFGEGSWLTVV.

This rearrangement joins TRBV24-1 to TRBJ1-2; the match to TRBD1 covers 8 bases. Per the germline V gene, CDR1 is KGHDR and CDR2 is SFDVKD. The CDR3 has 13 amino acids. Trimming cost V 7 bases and J 7 bases; bases outside gene matches: 7. This CDR3 reads CATRAQGAPGYTF. The CDR3 DNA is TGTGCCACCAGGGCGCAGGGGGCGCCTGGCTACACCTTC.

This clone was seen only once. This chain's CDR3 is CASSLVTGEYYEQYF. CDR3 nucleotides: TGTGCCAGCAGCTTGGTCACAGGAGAATACTACGAGCAGTACTTC. The V and J genes are TRBV5-5 and TRBJ2-7, with D possibly matching TRBD1 (5 bases). Germline V gives CDR1 SGHKS, CDR2 YYEKEE (reference sequence). V was shortened by 0 bases and J by 3 bases, with 13 bases between the two germline ends. This CDR3 is built from 15 residues.

This clone appeared once. The V call is TRBV7-9, the J call TRBJ2-2; 13 bases fit TRBD2. V was pared by 5 bases and J by 7 bases, with 7 bases of the junction left unmatched. Germline CDR1 and CDR2: SEHNR and FQNEAQ (reference sequence). The CDR3 has 16 residues. Here the CDR3 reads CASSPGTSGIIGELFF. CDR3 DNA: TGTGCCAGCAGCCCCGGGACTAGCGGGATTATCGGGGAGCTGTTTTTT.